These 26 T cell receptor beta chains came from one sample sequenced in a study of blood T cells in healthy people across ages. Alongside a J-beta primer mix, a sample-barcoded 5' primer served in a second PCR lasting about 7 to 12 cycles. TCRdb used MiXCR to reprocess the 5' RACE reads, holding one entry per CDR3 protein. The top ten hold approximately 18% of the sample, which has fewer than 1,000,000 distinct CDR3 sequences, less than 60% seen once. The source material was blood. Source of these receptors: an elderly man in good health.

This clonotype was seen at least ten times. The V gene is TRBV29-1, the J gene TRBJ2-1, with 9 bases fitting TRBD2. CDR1 and CDR2 from the germline V gene are SQVTM and ANQGSEA. V gave up 8 bases and J gave up 9 bases; unmatched junction bases: 11. This CDR3 is 13 amino acids long. CDR3 loop: CSPLVAGEGEQFF. Written as DNA, the CDR3 is TGCAGCCCCTTAGTAGCGGGAGAGGGTGAGCAGTTCTTC.

Concerning this clonotype itself: One end of the junction fails to match germline, which may point to a read error. The chain joins TRBV27 to TRBJ2-5, with D possibly being TRBD1 (5 bases). Germline CDR1 reads MNHEY; CDR2 reads SMNVEV (reference sequence). The CDR3 sequence is 15 residues long. The CDR3 DNA is TGTGCCGGCAGTCCTAACCCGACAGTCCAAGAGACCCAGTACTTC. Protein product: CAGSPNPTVQETQYF.

This clonotype was counted only a few times. The chain combines TRBV6-2 or TRBV6-3 with TRBJ2-3, with D tentatively TRBD2 (6 bases). The CDR3 is made up of 12 amino acids. Germline V gene lookup returns CDR1 MNHEY and CDR2 SVGEGT. V was pared by 7 bases and J by 7 bases, with 12 bases between. The CDR3 reads CASTSGLYTQYF. CDR3 DNA: TGTGCCAGCACCTCGGGACTTTATACGCAGTATTTT.

This clonotype appeared a few times. The chain uses TRBV29-1 and TRBJ2-3, with D perhaps matching TRBD1 or TRBD2 (5 bases each). V gave up 4 bases and J gave up 4 bases, with 12 bases separating them. CDR1 and CDR2 (germline): SQVTM, ANQGSEA. This CDR3 contains 13 residues. CDR3 sequence: CSVGDRAPDTQYF. The CDR3 DNA reads TGCAGCGTTGGGGACCGGGCGCCAGATACGCAGTATTTT.

This clonotype appeared a single time. The rearrangement joins TRBV29-1 to TRBJ2-1; TRBD1 matches at 9 bases. Looked up from germline, CDR1 is SQVTM and CDR2 is ANQGSEA. With 7 bases clipped from V and 3 bases from J, the junction kept 7 bases outside the gene matches. CDR3 length: 14 amino acids. The CDR3 is CSAGSGQGYNEQFF. CDR3 sequence (DNA): TGCAGCGCTGGATCGGGACAGGGCTACAATGAGCAGTTCTTC.

This chain connects TRBV5-1 to TRBJ1-1, with TRBD1 identical over 7 bases. Germline V gene data show CDR1 as SGHRS and CDR2 as YFSETQ. This CDR3 is 14 amino acids long. V gave up 5 bases and J gave up 3 bases; unmatched junction bases: 7. Here the CDR3 DNA reads TGCGCCAGCAGTCCTACAGGGGTGTACACTGAAGCTTTCTTT. Its protein product is CASSPTGVYTEAFF.

This clonotype occurred a few times. This rearrangement joins TRBV12-3 or TRBV12-4 to TRBJ1-1; D may be TRBD1 (5 bases). The CDR3 has 14 residues. V dropped 3 bases and J dropped 4 bases, with 12 bases sitting between them. The DNA of the CDR3 is TGTGCCAGCAGTTTGCTGGGGGAAGTCACTGAAGCTTTCTTT. Its translation is CASSLLGEVTEAFF.

This chain connects TRBV19 to TRBJ1-2, with 11 bases lining up with TRBD1. The CDR3 is made up of 16 amino acids. V gave up 4 bases and J gave up 7 bases; unmatched junction bases: 11. Germline values: CDR1 LNHDA, CDR2 SQIVND (reference sequence). For the CDR3, the DNA is TGTGCCAGTAGTAGGGACCCGGGGACAGGGGGTCTTGGCTACACCTTC. Its translation: CASSRDPGTGGLGYTF.

The rearrangement uses TRBV5-6 and TRBJ2-3; possible D gene TRBD1, 6 bases. CDR3 length: 15 residues. Germline values: CDR1 SGHDT, CDR2 YYEEEE. V was cut by 2 bases and J by 3 bases, with 13 bases left in between. CDR3 DNA sequence: TGTGCCAGCAGCTTCGCCAGGGGATCGACAGATACGCAGTATTTT. Its translation: CASSFARGSTDTQYF.

The gene calls are TRBV12-3 or TRBV12-4 and TRBJ2-1; 15 bases are a match to TRBD2. The CDR3 consists of 16 residues. V gave up 6 bases and J gave up 5 bases; unmatched junction bases: 5. CDR3 in DNA: TGTGCCAGCAGGCCCGGACTAGCGGGAGGGAACAATGAGCAGTTCTTC. This gives the protein CASRPGLAGGNNEQFF.

The chain uses TRBV5-1 and TRBJ2-3; 9 positions match TRBD2. The V segment lost 6 bases and the J segment 1 base; nucleotides outside the gene matches: 6. This CDR3 has 15 amino acids. Germline assignment: CDR1 SGHRS and CDR2 YFSETQ. The CDR3, as DNA: TGCGCCAGCACCATAGCGGGAGTCGGCACAGATACGCAGTATTTT. It specifies CASTIAGVGTDTQYF.

This clonotype was detected only a few times. The chain links TRBV10-2 to TRBJ2-3; D is unresolved. Germline V gene data show CDR1 as WSHSY and CDR2 as SAAADI. V was cut by 6 bases and J by 4 bases, with 8 bases left in between. CDR3 size: 12 residues. CDR3 in amino acids: CASSRPPDTQYF. The CDR3 DNA reads TGCGCCAGCAGCCGCCCCCCAGATACGCAGTATTTT.

This chain uses TRBV7-2 with TRBJ1-2; no clear D. The CDR3 extends over 13 amino acids. Between the trimmed V and J ends, which lost 6 bases and 0 bases, there was a span of 8 bases. Per germline, CDR1 SGHTA and CDR2 FQGNSA. This CDR3 is CASRLSANYGYTF. The CDR3 DNA reads TGTGCCAGCAGACTATCGGCTAACTATGGCTACACCTTC.

The rearrangement joins TRBV28 to TRBJ1-1; weak D call: TRBD1 (5 bases). The V end lost 7 bases, the J end lost 2 bases, and 20 bases lay between the germline ends. This CDR3 has 16 residues. CDR1 and CDR2 (germline): MDHEN, SYDVKM. This CDR3 is CASNETPGRGNTEAFF. CDR3 in DNA: TGTGCCAGCAACGAAACACCGGGACGGGGAAACACTGAAGCTTTCTTT.

The gene calls are TRBV28 and TRBJ2-5; D gene ambiguous. CDR1 and CDR2 from the germline V gene are MDHEN and SYDVKM. The CDR3 length is 16 residues. Trimming pared 2 bases from V and 0 bases from J, leaving 13 bases between. CDR3 in DNA: TGTGCCAGCAGTTTAGGGCAGACCTTGTACCAAGAGACCCAGTACTTC. Its protein product is CASSLGQTLYQETQYF.

V is TRBV12-3 or TRBV12-4 and J is TRBJ2-5; D unresolved. The CDR3 has 12 amino acids. Between the trimmed V and J ends, which lost 7 bases and 0 bases, there was a span of 6 bases. As DNA, the CDR3 is TGTGCCAGCATGCAGTACCAAGAGACCCAGTACTTC. Translating gives CASMQYQETQYF.

This clonotype came up a few times. The V gene is TRBV28, the J gene TRBJ1-1; no clear D. Trimming removed 5 bases at V and 2 bases at J, with 12 bases between. The germline V gene has CDR1 MDHEN and CDR2 SYDVKM. The CDR3 has 14 amino acids. CDR3 DNA sequence: TGTGCCAGCAGTGCGGACGGCTACAACACTGAAGCTTTCTTT. Its translation: CASSADGYNTEAFF.

This clonotype has at least ten counts. The rearrangement joins TRBV5-1 to TRBJ2-3; 8 bases align to TRBD2. Germline CDR1 reads SGHRS; CDR2 reads YFSETQ. The ends lost 0 bases at V and 2 bases at J; junction bases unmatched: 2. There are 15 residues in the CDR3. The CDR3 loop is CASSLEAGDTDTQYF. DNA of the CDR3: TGCGCCAGCAGCTTGGAAGCGGGGGACACAGATACGCAGTATTTT. The full variable domain, in which reference TRBV5-1 and TRBJ2-3 provide the parts outside the CDR3, is KAGVTQTPRYLIKTRGQQVTLSCSPISGHRSVSWYQQTPGQGLQFLFEYFSETQRNKGNFPGRFSGRQFSNSRSEMNVSTLELGDSALYLCASSLEAGDTDTQYFGPGTRLTVL.

The V call is TRBV27, the J call TRBJ2-1; a weak D match, TRBD2 (5 bases). Germline CDR1 MNHEY, CDR2 SMNVEV (reference sequence). This CDR3 has 15 residues. V lost 5 bases and J 8 bases, leaving 19 bases between the germline ends. The CDR3 region has the DNA TGTGCCAGCAGTACCGAAGCGGTTTATCAGGATGAGCAGTTCTTC. This translates into CASSTEAVYQDEQFF.

This clonotype appeared a few times. A much larger clone sits a single nucleotide away, making a read error possible. The V and J genes are TRBV24-1 and TRBJ2-5; TRBD1 agrees at 7 bases. This CDR3 has 14 residues. Trimming removed 7 bases from V and 11 bases from J; junction bases left unmatched: 15. Per the germline V gene, CDR1 is KGHDR and CDR2 is SFDVKD. In nucleotides, the CDR3 is TGTGCCACCAGCGACAGGGTTGTCTACAATGAGCAGTACTTC. Translation gives CATSDRVVYNEQYF.

The chain couples TRBV4-2 to TRBJ2-3; 14 positions agree with TRBD2. The ends lost 1 base at V and 6 bases at J; junction bases unmatched: 6. The CDR3 runs to 17 residues. Looked up from germline, CDR1 is LGHNA and CDR2 is YNFKEQ. The CDR3 DNA sequence: TGTGCCAGCAGCCAAGCTGGGACTAGCGGGAGTAGGGATACGCAGTATTTT. It is translated as CASSQAGTSGSRDTQYF.

To note about this clonotype: A single base separates this from a much larger clone, so it may be a read error. The chain is built from TRBV12-3 or TRBV12-4 and TRBJ2-5; tentatively, D is TRBD1 (6 bases). The CDR3 has 14 amino acids. The ends were cut back, 5 bases at V and 2 bases at J, with 12 bases in the middle. The CDR3 region has the DNA TGTGCCAGCAGTGTTATGGGGGCTCAAGAGACCCAGTACTTC. The encoded protein is CASSVMGAQETQYF.

V and J are TRBV7-9 and TRBJ1-4; 7 nucleotides agree with TRBD1. Germline V CDR1 and CDR2: SEHNR, FQNEAQ (reference sequence). The CDR3 extends over 15 amino acids. V shed 4 bases, J shed 2 bases, and the junction held 4 bases outside the gene matches. DNA for the CDR3: TGTGCCAGCAGCTCCCAGGGGGGCACTAATGAAAAACTGTTTTTT. Its protein is CASSSQGGTNEKLFF. Based on the CDR3 plus reference TRBV7-9 and TRBJ1-4, the full variable domain is DTGVSQNPRHKITKRGQNVTFRCDPISEHNRLYWYRQTLGQGPEFLTYFQNEAQLEKSRLLSDRFSAERPKGSFSTLEIQRTEQGDSAMYLCASSSQGGTNEKLFFGSGTQLSVL.

This clonotype has just a few counts. The chain uses TRBV20-1 and TRBJ1-5, with 7 bases matching TRBD1. Germline values: CDR1 DFQATT, CDR2 SNEGSKA (reference sequence). With V trimmed by 5 bases and J by 7 bases, 14 bases remained unmatched. This CDR3 is built from 15 residues. This chain's CDR3 is CSAALGQTGWQPQHF. The CDR3 DNA follows: TGCAGTGCTGCCCTGGGACAGACGGGCTGGCAGCCCCAGCATTTT.

This clonotype was counted only a few times. The V call is TRBV7-2, the J call TRBJ2-7; D is possibly TRBD2 (5 bases). CDR3 length: 14 residues. V lost 5 bases, J lost 1 base, and 12 bases lay in between. CDR1 is SGHTA, CDR2 FQGNSA, per germline. Here the CDR3 reads CASSVVEGSYEQYF. The CDR3 DNA sequence: TGTGCCAGCAGCGTAGTTGAGGGATCCTACGAGCAGTACTTC.

This chain uses TRBV7-9 with TRBJ2-7; TRBD1 or TRBD2 may be the D gene (6 bases each). The V and J ends lost 5 bases and 5 bases respectively, with 16 bases between them. The CDR3 extends over 14 amino acids. Per the germline V gene, CDR1 is SEHNR and CDR2 is FQNEAQ (reference sequence). The CDR3 DNA reads TGTGCCAGCAGCCCCAGCCCGGGGGCTAACGAGCAGTACTTC. Translated, it gives CASSPSPGANEQYF. Looking up the rest from reference TRBV7-9 and TRBJ2-7 gives the full variable domain: DTGVSQNPRHKITKRGQNVTFRCDPISEHNRLYWYRQTLGQGPEFLTYFQNEAQLEKSRLLSDRFSAERPKGSFSTLEIQRTEQGDSAMYLCASSPSPGANEQYFGPGTRLTVT.